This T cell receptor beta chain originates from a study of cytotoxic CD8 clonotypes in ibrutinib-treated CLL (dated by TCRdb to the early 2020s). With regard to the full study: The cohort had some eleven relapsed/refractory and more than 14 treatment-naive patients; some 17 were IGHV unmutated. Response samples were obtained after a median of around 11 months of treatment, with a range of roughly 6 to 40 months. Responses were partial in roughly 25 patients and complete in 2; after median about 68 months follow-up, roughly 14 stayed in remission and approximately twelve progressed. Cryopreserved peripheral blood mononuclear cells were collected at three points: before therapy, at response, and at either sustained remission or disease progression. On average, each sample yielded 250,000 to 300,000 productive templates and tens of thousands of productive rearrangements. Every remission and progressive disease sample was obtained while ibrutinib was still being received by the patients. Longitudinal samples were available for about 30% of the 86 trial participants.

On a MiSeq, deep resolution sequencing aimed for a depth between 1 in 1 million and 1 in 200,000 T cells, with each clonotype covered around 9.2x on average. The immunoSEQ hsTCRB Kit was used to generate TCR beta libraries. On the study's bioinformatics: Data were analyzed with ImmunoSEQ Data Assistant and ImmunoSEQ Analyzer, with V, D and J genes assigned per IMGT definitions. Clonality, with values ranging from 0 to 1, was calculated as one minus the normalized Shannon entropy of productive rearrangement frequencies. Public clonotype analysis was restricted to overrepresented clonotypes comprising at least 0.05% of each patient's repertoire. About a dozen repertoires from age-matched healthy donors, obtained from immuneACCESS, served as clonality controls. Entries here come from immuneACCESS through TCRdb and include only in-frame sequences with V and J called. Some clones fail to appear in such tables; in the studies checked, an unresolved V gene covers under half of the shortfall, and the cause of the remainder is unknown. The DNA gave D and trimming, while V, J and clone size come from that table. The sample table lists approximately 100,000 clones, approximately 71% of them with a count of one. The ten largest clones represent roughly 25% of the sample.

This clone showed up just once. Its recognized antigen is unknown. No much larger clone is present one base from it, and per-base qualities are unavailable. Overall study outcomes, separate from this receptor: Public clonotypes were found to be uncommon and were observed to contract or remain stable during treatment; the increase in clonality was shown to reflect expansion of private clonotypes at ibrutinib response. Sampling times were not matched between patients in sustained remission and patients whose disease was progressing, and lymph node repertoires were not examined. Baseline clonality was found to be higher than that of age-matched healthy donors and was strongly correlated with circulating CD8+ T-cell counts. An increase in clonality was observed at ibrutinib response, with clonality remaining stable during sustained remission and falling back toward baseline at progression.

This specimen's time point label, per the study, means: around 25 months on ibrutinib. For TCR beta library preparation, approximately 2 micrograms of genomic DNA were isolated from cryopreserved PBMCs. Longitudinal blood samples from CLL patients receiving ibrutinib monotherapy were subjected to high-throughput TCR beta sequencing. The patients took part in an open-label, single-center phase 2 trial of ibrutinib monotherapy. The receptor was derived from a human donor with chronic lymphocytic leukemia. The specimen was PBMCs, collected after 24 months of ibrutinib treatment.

This receptor has the CDR3 CAWATGGWQYF. The DNA reads as follows: TGTGCCTGGGCAACAGGGGGTTGGCAGTACTTC. This sequence uses TRBV30 and TRBJ2-7, and TRBD1 aligns with 8 junction nucleotides. From its cysteine to its phenylalanine, the CDR3 spans 11 amino acids. The read is trimmed to its CDR3 DNA, 33 bases read in frame from base 1. The V end gives up 5 bases and the J end 9 bases, leaving 6 bases in the junction not matched to a gene. CDR1 is given as GTSNPN and CDR2 as SVGIG, both from the germline V gene (reference sequence).